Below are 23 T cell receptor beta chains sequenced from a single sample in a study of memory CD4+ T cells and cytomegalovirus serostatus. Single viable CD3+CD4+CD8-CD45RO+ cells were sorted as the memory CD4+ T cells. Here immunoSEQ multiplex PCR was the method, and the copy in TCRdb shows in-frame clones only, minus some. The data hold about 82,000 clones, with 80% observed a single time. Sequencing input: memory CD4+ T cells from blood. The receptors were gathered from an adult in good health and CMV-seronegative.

The DNA of the CDR3 is TGCAGTGCTAGTTGGGTAGAGACCCAGTACTTC. It yields the protein CSASWVETQYF. The V and J genes are TRBV20-1 and TRBJ2-5, with D unresolved. Germline loops: CDR1 DFQATT, CDR2 SNEGSKA (reference sequence). The CDR3 has 11 amino acids. Trimming stripped 3 bases from V and 4 bases from J, with 6 bases between.

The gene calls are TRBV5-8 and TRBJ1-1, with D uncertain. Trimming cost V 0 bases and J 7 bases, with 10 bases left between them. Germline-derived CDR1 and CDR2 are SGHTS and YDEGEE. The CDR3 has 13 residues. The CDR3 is CASSLANRVEAFF. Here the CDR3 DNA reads TGTGCCAGCAGCTTGGCCAACCGGGTTGAAGCTTTCTTT.

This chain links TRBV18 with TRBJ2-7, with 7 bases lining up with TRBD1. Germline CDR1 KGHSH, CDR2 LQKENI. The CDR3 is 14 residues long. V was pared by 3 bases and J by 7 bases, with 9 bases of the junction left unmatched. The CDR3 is CASSPQTGSEEQYF. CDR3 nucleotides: TGTGCCAGCTCACCGCAGACAGGGTCGGAAGAGCAGTACTTC.

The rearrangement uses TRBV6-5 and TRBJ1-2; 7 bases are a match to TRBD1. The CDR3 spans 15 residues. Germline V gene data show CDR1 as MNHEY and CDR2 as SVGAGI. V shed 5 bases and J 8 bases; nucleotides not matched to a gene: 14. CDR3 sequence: CASSRGDREVGGYTF. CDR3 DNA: TGTGCCAGCAGTCGCGGAGACAGGGAAGTTGGGGGCTACACCTTC.

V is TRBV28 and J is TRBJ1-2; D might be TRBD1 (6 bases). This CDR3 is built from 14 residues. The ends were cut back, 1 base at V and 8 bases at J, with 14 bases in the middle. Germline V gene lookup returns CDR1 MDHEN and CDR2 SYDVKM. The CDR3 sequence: CASSLLDSARGYTF. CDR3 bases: TGTGCCAGCAGTTTATTGGACAGTGCTAGGGGCTACACCTTC.

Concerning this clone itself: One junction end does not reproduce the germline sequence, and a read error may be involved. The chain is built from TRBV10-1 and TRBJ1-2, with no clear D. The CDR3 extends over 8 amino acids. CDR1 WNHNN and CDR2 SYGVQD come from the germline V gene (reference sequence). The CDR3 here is CASSVDPF. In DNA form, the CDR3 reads TGCGCCAGCAGTGTGGACCCCTTC.

The CDR3 loop is CASSLGTGTDTEAFF. As DNA, the CDR3 is TGTGCCAGCAGCTTAGGGACAGGGACGGACACTGAAGCTTTCTTT. This chain connects TRBV11-1 to TRBJ1-1; 8 nucleotides align to TRBD1. CDR1 and CDR2 from the germline V gene are SGHAT and FQDESV (reference sequence). The CDR3 has 15 residues. V lost 1 base to trimming and J lost 3 bases; unmatched junction nucleotides: 4.

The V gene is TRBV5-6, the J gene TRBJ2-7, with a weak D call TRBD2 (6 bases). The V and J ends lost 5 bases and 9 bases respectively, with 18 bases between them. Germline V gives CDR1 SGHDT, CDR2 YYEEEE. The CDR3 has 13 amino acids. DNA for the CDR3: TGTGCCAGCAGTGGAGGGTATAAGGTCGTGCAGTACTTC. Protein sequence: CASSGGYKVVQYF.

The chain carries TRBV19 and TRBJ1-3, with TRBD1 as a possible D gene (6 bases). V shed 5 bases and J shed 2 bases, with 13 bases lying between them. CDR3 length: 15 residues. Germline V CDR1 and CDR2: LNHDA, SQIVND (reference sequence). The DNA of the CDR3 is TGTGCCAGTAGTGTGGACAGTGTAACTGGAAACACCATATATTTT. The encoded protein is CASSVDSVTGNTIYF.

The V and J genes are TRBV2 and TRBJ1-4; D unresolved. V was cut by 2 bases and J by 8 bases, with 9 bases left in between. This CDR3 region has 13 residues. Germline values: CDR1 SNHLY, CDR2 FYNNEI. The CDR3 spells CASSEWRQEKLFF. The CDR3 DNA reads TGTGCCAGCAGTGAATGGAGGCAGGAAAAACTGTTTTTT. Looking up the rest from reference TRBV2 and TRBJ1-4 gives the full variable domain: EPEVTQTPSHQVTQMGQEVILRCVPISNHLYFYWYRQILGQKVEFLVSFYNNEISEKSEIFDDQFSVERPDGSNFTLKIRSTKLEDSAMYFCASSEWRQEKLFFGSGTQLSVL.

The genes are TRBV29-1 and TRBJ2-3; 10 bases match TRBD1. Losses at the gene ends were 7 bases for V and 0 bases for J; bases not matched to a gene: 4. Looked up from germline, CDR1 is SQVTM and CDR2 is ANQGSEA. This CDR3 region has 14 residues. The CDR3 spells CSGMTGGSTDTQYF. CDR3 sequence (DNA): TGCAGCGGAATGACAGGGGGCAGCACAGATACGCAGTATTTT.

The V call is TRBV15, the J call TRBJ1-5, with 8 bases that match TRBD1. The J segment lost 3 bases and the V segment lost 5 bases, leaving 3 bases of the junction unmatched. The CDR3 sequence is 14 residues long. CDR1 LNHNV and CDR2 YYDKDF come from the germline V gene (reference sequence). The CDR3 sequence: CATSWDRNNQPQHF. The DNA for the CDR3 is TGTGCCACCAGCTGGGACAGGAACAATCAGCCCCAGCATTTT.

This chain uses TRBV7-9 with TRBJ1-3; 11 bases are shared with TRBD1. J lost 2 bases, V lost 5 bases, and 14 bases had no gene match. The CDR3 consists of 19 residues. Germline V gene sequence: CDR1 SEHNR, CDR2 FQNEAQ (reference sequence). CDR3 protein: CASSLRTGGQRVAGNTIYF. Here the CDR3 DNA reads TGTGCCAGCAGCCTTCGGACAGGGGGCCAGAGAGTAGCTGGAAACACCATATATTTT. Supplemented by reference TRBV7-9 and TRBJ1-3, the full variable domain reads DTGVSQNPRHKITKRGQNVTFRCDPISEHNRLYWYRQTLGQGPEFLTYFQNEAQLEKSRLLSDRFSAERPKGSFSTLEIQRTEQGDSAMYLCASSLRTGGQRVAGNTIYFGEGSWLTVV.

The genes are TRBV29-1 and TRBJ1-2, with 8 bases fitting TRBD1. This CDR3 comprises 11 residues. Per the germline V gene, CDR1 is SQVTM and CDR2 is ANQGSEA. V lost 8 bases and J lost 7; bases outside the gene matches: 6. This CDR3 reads CSYRGTGGYTF. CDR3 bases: TGCAGCTACAGGGGGACGGGTGGCTACACCTTC.

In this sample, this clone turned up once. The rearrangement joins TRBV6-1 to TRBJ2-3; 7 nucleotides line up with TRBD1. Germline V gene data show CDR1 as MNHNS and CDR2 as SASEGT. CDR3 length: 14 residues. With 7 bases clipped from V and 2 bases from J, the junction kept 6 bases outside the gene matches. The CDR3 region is CASTRQGSTDTQYF. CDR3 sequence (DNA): TGTGCCAGCACCCGACAGGGATCCACAGATACGCAGTATTTT.

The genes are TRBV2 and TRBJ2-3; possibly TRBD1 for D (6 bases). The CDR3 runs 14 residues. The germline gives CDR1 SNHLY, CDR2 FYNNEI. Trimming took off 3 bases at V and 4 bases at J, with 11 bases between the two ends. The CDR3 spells CASSDVTGADTQYF. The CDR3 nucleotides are TGTGCCAGCAGTGACGTGACAGGCGCAGATACGCAGTATTTT.

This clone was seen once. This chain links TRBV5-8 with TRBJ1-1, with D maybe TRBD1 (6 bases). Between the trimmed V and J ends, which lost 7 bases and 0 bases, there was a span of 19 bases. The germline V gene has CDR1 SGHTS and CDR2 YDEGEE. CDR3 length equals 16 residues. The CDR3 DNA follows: TGTGCCAGCTCCATAAAAACAGGGTTAGTGAACACTGAAGCTTTCTTT. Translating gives CASSIKTGLVNTEAFF.

This CDR3 reads CAISESTRVGGRYNEQFF. The DNA of the CDR3 is TGTGCCATCAGTGAGTCGACTCGGGTGGGGGGCCGTTACAATGAGCAGTTCTTC. This chain connects TRBV10-3 to TRBJ2-1; D tentatively reads TRBD1 or TRBD2 (6 bases each). CDR1 is ENHRY, CDR2 SYGVKD, per germline. Deletions cut 0 bases from V and 4 bases from J, with 19 bases between. The CDR3 contains 18 residues.

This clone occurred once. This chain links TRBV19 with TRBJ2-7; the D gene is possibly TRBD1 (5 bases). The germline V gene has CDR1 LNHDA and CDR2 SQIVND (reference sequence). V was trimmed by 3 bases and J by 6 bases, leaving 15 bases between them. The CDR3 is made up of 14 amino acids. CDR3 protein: CASSIQGVLTEQYF. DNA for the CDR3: TGTGCCAGTAGTATCCAAGGGGTCTTGACCGAGCAGTACTTC.

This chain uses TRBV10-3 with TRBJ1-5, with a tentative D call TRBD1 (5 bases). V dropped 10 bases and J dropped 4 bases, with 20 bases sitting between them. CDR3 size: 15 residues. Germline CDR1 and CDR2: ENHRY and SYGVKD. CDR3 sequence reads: CATSAPGPMNQPQHF. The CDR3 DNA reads TGTGCCACCTCGGCCCCGGGACCCATGAATCAGCCCCAGCATTTT.

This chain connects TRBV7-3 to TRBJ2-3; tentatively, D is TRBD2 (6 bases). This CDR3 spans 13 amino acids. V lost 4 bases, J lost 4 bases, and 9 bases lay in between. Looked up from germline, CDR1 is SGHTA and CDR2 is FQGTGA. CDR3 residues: CASSSRLADTQYF. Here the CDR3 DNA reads TGTGCCAGCAGCTCCCGACTAGCAGATACGCAGTATTTT.

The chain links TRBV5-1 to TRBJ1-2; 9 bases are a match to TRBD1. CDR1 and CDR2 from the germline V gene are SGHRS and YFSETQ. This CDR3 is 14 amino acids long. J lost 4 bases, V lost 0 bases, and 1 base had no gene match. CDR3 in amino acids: CASSLGQGGYGYTF. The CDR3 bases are TGCGCCAGCAGCTTGGGACAGGGGGGCTATGGCTACACCTTC. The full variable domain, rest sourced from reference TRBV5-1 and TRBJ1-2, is KAGVTQTPRYLIKTRGQQVTLSCSPISGHRSVSWYQQTPGQGLQFLFEYFSETQRNKGNFPGRFSGRQFSNSRSEMNVSTLELGDSALYLCASSLGQGGYGYTFGSGTRLTVV.

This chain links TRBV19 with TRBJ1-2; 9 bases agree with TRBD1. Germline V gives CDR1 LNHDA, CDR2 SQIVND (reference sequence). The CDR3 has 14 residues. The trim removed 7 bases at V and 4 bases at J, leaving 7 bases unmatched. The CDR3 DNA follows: TGTGCCAGTACCTGGACAGGGGATAGCTATGGCTACACCTTC. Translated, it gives CASTWTGDSYGYTF.